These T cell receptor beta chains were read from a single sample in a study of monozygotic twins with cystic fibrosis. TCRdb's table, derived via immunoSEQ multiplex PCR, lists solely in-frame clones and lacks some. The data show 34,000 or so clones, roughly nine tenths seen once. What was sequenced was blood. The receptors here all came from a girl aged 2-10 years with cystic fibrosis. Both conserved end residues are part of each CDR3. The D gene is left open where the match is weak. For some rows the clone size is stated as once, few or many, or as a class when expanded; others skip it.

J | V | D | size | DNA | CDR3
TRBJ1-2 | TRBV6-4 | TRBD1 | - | TGTGCCAGCGGGGGACAGGGGTGCTATGGCTACACCTTC | CASGGQGCYGYTF
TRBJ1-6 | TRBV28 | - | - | TGTGCCAGCAGTCAAAGCCAGGGGCTTCGGAATTCACCCCTCCACTTT | CASSQSQGLRNSPLHF
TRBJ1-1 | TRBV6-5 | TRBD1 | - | TGTGCCAGCAGCTTCGGACAGGCGGGCACTGAAGCTTTCTTT | CASSFGQAGTEAFF
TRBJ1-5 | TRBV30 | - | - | TGTGCCTGGAGTGGAAGGGAGTGGCAGCCCCAGCATTTT | CAWSGREWQPQHF
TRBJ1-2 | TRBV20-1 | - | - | TGCAGTGCTACCAAGCTGTATGGCTACACCTTC | CSATKLYGYTF
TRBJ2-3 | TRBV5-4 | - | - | TGTGCCAGCAGCCTTAAACTCACAGATACGCAGTATTTT | CASSLKLTDTQYF
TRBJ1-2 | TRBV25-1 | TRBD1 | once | TGTGCCAGCAGTGTCTCGGGACAGGGGGGTGGCTACACCTTC | CASSVSGQGGGYTF
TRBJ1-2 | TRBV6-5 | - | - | TGTGCCAGCAGTTACCAGGAGTTCTATGGCTACACCTTC | CASSYQEFYGYTF
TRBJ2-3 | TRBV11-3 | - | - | TGTGCCAGCAGTTCCGGGCCGGGTGGAGATACGCAGTATTTT | CASSSGPGGDTQYF
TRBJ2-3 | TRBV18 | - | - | TGTGCCAGCTCACCACCAGGGGACAACACAGATACGCAGTATTTT | CASSPPGDNTDTQYF
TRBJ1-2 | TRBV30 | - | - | TGTGCCTGGAGTCCCGGAGGAGGCAGGGCTCATGGCTACACCTTC | CAWSPGGGRAHGYTF
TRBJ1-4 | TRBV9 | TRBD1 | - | TGTGCCAGCAGCGTAGGGGACAGGAGGACCGAAAAACTGTTTTTT | CASSVGDRRTEKLFF
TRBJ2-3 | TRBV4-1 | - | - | TGCGCCAGCAGGGGGGGTTCCGCAGATACGCAGTATTTT | CASRGGSADTQYF
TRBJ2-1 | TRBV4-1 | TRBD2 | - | TGCGCCAGCAGCCATCTAGGCGGGAGACTCATCTACAATGAGCAGTTCTTC | CASSHLGGRLIYNEQFF
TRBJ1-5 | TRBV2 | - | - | TGTGCCAGCAGTGAAAATATGTATCAGCCCCAGCATTTT | CASSENMYQPQHF
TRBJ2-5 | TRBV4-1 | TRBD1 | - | TGCGCCAGCAGCCAAGACTTGGACAGGTCAGAGACCCAGTACTTC | CASSQDLDRSETQYF
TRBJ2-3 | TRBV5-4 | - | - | TGTGCCAGCAGCTTGGCTAGACATAAAAGCACAGATACGCAGTATTTT | CASSLARHKSTDTQYF
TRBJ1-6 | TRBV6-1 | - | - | TGTGCCAGCAGTGACTACAGGGACTCCTATAATTCACCCCTCCACTTT | CASSDYRDSYNSPLHF
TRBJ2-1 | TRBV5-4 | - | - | TGTGCCAGCAGCTTCTCTAGCAGGCCTGACAATGAGCAGTTCTTC | CASSFSSRPDNEQFF
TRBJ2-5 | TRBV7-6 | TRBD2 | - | TGTGCCAGCAGCAAACTAGCGGGGGGCTGGGGGATACAAGAGACCCAGTACTTC | CASSKLAGGWGIQETQYF
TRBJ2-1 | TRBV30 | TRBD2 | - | TGTGCCTGGAGGGACTTTGCGGGAGGGCTGGAGTTCTTC | CAWRDFAGGLEFF
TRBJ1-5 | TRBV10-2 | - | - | TGCGCCAGCAGCGCCGGACAGACTAGCAATCAGCCCCAGCATTTT | CASSAGQTSNQPQHF
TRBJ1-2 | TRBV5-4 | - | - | TGTGCCAGCAGCTTGTCCTTTCTAGGTGGCTACACCTTC | CASSLSFLGGYTF
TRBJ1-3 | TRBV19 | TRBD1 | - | TGTGCCAGCAGAACCGGGACAGTCCCTTCATCCACCATATATTTT | CASRTGTVPSSTIYF
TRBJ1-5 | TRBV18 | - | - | TGTGCCAGCTCACCAGGAGGGGATTATAGCAATCAGCCCCAGCATTTT | CASSPGGDYSNQPQHF
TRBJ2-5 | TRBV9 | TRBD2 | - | TGTGCCAGCAGCGTGGGGCTAGCGGGAGGGGAGACCCAGTACTTC | CASSVGLAGGETQYF
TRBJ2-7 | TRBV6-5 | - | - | TGTGCCAGCAGCAACAACCGGGGTAACGAGCAGTACTTC | CASSNNRGNEQYF
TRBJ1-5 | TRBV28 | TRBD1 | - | TGTGCCAGCAGCCTGGACAGGGTGAGCAATCAGCCCCAGCATTTT | CASSLDRVSNQPQHF
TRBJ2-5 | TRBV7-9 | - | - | TGTGCCAGCAGCCCCCGGGGAGCGGGAGAGACCCAGTACTTC | CASSPRGAGETQYF
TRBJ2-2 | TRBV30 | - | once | TGTGCCTGCCAACCGGCTCCAGACACCGGGGAGCTGTTTTTT | CACQPAPDTGELFF
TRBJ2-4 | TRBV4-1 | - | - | TGCGCCAGCAGCCAAGTTAAGACAGGTGCCAAAAACATTCAGTACTTC | CASSQVKTGAKNIQYF
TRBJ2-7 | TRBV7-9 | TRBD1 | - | TGTGCCAGCAGCTTGGGACAGGGGGCCTACGAGCAGTACTTC | CASSLGQGAYEQYF
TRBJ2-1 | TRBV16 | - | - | TGTGCCAGCAGCCAACTTGTGCGGGACCCCTACAATGAGCAGTTCTTC | CASSQLVRDPYNEQFF
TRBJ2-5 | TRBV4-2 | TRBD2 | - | TGTGCCAGCAGCCTAGGGACTAGCGGGAGTAGGGAGACCCAGTACTTC | CASSLGTSGSRETQYF
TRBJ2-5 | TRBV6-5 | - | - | TGTGCCAGCAGAAGAGAAGAGACCCAGTACTTC | CASRREETQYF
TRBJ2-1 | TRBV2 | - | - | TGTGCCAGCAGGCCCGGGCCATCGAATGAGCAGTTCTTC | CASRPGPSNEQFF
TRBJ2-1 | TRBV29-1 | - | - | TGCAGCGTTGAAACGGGACCCGACGAGGGTGAGCAGTTCTTC | CSVETGPDEGEQFF
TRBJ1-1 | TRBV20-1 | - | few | TGCAGTGCTGCCCAGGACACTGAAGCTTTCTTT | CSAAQDTEAFF
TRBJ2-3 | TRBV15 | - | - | TGTGCCACCAGCCCAGCAGGGGAGCCCACAGATACGCAGTATTTT | CATSPAGEPTDTQYF
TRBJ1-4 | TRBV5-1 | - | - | TGCGCCAGCAGCTCTGGAGGGGCAGCTAATGAAAAACTGTTTTTT | CASSSGGAANEKLFF
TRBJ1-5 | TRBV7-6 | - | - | TGTGCCAGCAGCAGGGATCGCAATCAGCCCCAGCATTTT | CASSRDRNQPQHF
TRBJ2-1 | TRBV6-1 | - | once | TGTGCCAGCAGTGAAGGGCCTTCCATTGGGGATGAGCAGTTCTTC | CASSEGPSIGDEQFF
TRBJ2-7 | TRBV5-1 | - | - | TGCGCCAGCAGGACCGAGTCAGCCTACGAGCAGTACTTC | CASRTESAYEQYF
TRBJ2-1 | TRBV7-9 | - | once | TGTGCCAGCAGAGAGGGTGGGGGCCCCTACAATGAGCAGTTCTTC | CASREGGGPYNEQFF
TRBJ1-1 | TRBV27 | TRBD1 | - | TGTGCCAGCAGTCCCGACAGGGGAAGGACTGAAGCTTTCTTT | CASSPDRGRTEAFF
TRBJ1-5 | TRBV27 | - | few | TGTGCCAGCAGTCCCGTCCCCAATCAGCCCCAGCATTTT | CASSPVPNQPQHF
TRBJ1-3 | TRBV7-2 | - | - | TGTGCCAGCAGCTTAGTTGCGGCCCCCTTTGGAGACACCATATATTTT | CASSLVAAPFGDTIYF
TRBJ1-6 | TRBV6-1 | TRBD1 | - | TGTGCCAGTAACAGGGGCCGGAATAATTCACCCCTCCACTTT | CASNRGRNNSPLHF
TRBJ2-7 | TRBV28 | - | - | TGTGCCAGCAGTTTTGCAGGGCCCTCCTACGAGCAGTACTTC | CASSFAGPSYEQYF
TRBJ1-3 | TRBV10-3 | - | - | TGTGCCATCAGTGAGGTGGGGCGCGGAAACACCATATATTTT | CAISEVGRGNTIYF
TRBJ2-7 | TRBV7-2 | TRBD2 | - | TGTGCCAGCAGCTTCTCCTCACAGGGACTAGCGGGAGGGGGGGAGCAGTACTTC | CASSFSSQGLAGGGEQYF
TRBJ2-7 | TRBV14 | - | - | TGTGCCAGCAGCCTCCCTGAGGGCTACGAGCAGTACTTC | CASSLPEGYEQYF
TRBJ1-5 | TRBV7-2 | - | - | TGTGCCAGCAGCCCGATGCCACGAAATAGCAATCAGCCCCAGCATTTT | CASSPMPRNSNQPQHF